A few counts support the clone carrying this TCR beta chain. Its antigen is undetermined. The data were taken from a study of early T cells in non-severe SARS-CoV-2 infection. Study-level results: Matching against VDJdb likely underestimated virus-specific expansions, favoring anti-spike CD8.

Germline CDR1 SQVTM, CDR2 ANQGSEA. The CDR3 runs 14 residues. Trimming stripped 2 bases from V and 0 bases from J, with 11 bases between. In TCRdb, the 5' RACE reads were re-called with MiXCR into one record per CDR3 protein. Seen here are around 60,000 distinct CDR3 sequences, roughly 13% observed once, and the top ten hold 4.2%. The chain has TRBV29-1 and TRBJ2-7, with D possibly matching TRBD1 (6 bases). This sequence originates from an adult who was a healthcare worker with PCR-confirmed SARS-CoV-2 infection or an uninfected control (not recorded which). The sample taken for sequencing was whole blood. The CDR3: CSVESRDISYEQYF. CDR3 nucleotides: TGCAGCGTTGAATCCCGGGACATCTCCTACGAGCAGTACTTC.